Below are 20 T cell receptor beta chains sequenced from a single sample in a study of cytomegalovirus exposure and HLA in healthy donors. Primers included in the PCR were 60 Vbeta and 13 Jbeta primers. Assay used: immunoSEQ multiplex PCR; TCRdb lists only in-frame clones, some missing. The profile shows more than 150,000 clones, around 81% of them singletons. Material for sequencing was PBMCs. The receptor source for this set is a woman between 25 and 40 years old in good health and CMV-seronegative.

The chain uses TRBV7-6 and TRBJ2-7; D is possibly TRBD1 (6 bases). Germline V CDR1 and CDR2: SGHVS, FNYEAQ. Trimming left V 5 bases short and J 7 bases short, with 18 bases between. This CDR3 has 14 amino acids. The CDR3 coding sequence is TGTGCCAGCAGCGCCAGGGGTTTCAGAGGGGAGCAGTACTTC. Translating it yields CASSARGFRGEQYF.

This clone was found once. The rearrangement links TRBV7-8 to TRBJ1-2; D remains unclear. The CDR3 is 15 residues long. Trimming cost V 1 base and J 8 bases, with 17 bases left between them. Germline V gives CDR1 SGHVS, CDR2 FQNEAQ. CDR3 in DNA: TGTGCCAGCAGCTTAGTTTTCTCGGAGTCCGTAGGCTACACCTTC. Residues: CASSLVFSESVGYTF.

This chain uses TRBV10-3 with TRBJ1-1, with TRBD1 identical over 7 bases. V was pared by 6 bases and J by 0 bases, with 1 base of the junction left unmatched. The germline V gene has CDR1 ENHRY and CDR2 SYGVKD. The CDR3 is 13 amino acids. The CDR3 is CAIRGTVNTEAFF. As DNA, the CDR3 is TGTGCCATCAGGGGGACAGTGAACACTGAAGCTTTCTTT.

CDR3 residues: CASSLTGTGIHEQYF. In nucleotides, the CDR3 is TGCGCCAGCAGCTTGACGGGGACAGGGATCCACGAGCAGTACTTC. The V call is TRBV5-1, the J call TRBJ2-5, with 9 bases fitting TRBD1. The J call may be faulty, since TRBJ2-7 better matches the DNA end. Germline V CDR1 and CDR2: SGHRS, YFSETQ. The CDR3 extends over 15 amino acids.

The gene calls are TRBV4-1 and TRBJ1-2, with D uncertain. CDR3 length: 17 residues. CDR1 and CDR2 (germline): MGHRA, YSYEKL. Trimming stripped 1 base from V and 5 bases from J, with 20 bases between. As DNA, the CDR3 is TGCGCCAGCAGCCAAGGTAACCGGGCCACATCGGGGTATGGCTACACCTTC. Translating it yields CASSQGNRATSGYGYTF.

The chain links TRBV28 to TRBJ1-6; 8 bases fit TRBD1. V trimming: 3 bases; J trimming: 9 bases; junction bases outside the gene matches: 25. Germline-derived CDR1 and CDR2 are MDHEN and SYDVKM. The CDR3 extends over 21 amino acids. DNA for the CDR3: TGTGCCAGCAGTTTGGGGGGTGGCGGGACAGGAACGCTGCGTCAGAGTTCACCCCTCCACTTT. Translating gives CASSLGGGGTGTLRQSSPLHF.

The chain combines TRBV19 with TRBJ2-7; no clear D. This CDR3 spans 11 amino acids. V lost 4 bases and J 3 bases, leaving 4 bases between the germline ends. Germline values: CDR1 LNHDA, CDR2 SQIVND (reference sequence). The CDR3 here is CASSTGYEQYF. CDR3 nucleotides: TGTGCCAGTAGTACGGGCTACGAGCAGTACTTC.

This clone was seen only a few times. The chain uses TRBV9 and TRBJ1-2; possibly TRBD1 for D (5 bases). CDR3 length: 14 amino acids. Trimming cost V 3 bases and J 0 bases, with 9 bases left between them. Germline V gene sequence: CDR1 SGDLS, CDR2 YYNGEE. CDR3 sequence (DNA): TGTGCCAGCAGCGAACCGGGGGCTAACTATGGCTACACCTTC. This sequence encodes CASSEPGANYGYTF.

CDR3 in DNA: TGTGCCAGCAGACTCGGCCTAGCGGGAGCGGTCAATGAGCAGTTCTTC. Its protein product is CASRLGLAGAVNEQFF. The chain links TRBV5-4 to TRBJ2-1; 10 bases map to TRBD2. CDR3 length equals 16 residues. Germline CDR1 SGHNT, CDR2 YYREEE (reference sequence). After removal of 5 bases from V and 6 bases from J, the junction contained 11 bases not matched to a gene.

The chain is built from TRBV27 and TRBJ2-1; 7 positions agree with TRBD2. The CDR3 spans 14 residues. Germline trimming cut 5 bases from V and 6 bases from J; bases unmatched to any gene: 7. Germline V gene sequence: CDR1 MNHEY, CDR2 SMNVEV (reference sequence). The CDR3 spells CASSLAAGLNEQFF. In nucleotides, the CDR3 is TGTGCCAGCAGTCTAGCGGCCGGGCTCAATGAGCAGTTCTTC.

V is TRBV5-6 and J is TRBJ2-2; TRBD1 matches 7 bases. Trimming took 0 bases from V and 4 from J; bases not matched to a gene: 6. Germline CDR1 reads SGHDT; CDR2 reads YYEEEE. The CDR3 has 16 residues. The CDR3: CASSLVGRGITGELFF. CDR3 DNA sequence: TGTGCCAGCAGCTTGGTTGGCAGGGGGATCACCGGGGAGCTGTTTTTT.

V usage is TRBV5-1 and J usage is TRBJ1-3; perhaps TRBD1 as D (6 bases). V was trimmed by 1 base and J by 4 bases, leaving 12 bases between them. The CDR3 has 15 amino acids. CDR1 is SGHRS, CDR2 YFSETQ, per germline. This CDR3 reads CASSLQQGPGNTIYF. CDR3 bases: TGCGCCAGCAGCTTGCAGCAGGGGCCGGGAAACACCATATATTTT.

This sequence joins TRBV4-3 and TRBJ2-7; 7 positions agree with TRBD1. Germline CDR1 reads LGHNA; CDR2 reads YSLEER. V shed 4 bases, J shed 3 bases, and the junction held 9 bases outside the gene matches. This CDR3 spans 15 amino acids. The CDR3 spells CASSPTTGTVYEQYF. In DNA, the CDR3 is TGCGCCAGCAGCCCAACTACCGGGACAGTCTACGAGCAGTACTTC.

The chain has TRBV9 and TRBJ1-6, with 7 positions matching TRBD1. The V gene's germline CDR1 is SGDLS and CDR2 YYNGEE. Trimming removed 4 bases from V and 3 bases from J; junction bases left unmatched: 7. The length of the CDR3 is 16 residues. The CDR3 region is CASSPSWDSYNSPLHF. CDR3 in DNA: TGTGCCAGCAGCCCTTCCTGGGACAGCTATAATTCACCCCTCCACTTT.

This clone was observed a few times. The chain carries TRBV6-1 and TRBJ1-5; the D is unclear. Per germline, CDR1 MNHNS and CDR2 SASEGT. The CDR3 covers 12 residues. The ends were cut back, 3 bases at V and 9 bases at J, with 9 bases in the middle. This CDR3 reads CASSDLPRPQHF. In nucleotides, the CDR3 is TGTGCCAGCAGTGACCTCCCGAGGCCCCAGCATTTT.

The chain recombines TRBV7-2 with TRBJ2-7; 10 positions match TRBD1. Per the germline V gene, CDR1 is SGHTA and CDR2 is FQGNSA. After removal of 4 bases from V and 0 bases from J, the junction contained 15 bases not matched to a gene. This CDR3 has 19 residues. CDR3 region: CASSSHGTGVLAGSYEQYF. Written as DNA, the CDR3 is TGTGCCAGCAGCTCCCACGGGACAGGGGTTTTAGCCGGCTCCTACGAGCAGTACTTC.

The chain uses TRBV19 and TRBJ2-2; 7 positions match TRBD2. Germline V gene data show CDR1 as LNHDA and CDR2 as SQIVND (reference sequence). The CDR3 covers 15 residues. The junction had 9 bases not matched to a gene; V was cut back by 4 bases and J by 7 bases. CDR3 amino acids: CASSRPSGKNGELFF. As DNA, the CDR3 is TGTGCCAGTAGTAGACCTAGCGGAAAAAACGGGGAGCTGTTTTTT.

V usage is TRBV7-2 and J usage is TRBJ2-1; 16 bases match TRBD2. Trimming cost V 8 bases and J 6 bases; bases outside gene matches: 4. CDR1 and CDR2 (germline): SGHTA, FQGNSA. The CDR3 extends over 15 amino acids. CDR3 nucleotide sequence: TGTGCCAGCGGGGGGACTAGCGGGAGGGCCAATGAGCAGTTCTTC. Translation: CASGGTSGRANEQFF.

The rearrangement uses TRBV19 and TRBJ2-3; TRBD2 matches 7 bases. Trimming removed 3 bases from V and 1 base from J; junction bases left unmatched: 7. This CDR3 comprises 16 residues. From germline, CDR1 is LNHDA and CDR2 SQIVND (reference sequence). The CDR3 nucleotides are TGTGCCAGTAGTATCCTACTAGCGATGGGCACAGATACGCAGTATTTT. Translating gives CASSILLAMGTDTQYF.

The DNA for the CDR3 is TGTGCCAGCAGCGTAGAACAGGGGGCGACCTACGAGCAGTACTTC. As protein: CASSVEQGATYEQYF. The chain joins TRBV9 to TRBJ2-7; 9 nucleotides agree with TRBD1. The V gene end was trimmed by 0 bases and the J gene end by 2 bases; junction bases not matched to a gene: 3. Germline V CDR1 and CDR2: SGDLS, YYNGEE. The CDR3 extends over 15 amino acids.